This is a list of T cell receptor beta chains from one sample in a study of blood T cell repertoires in COVID-19. Using immunoSEQ multiplex PCR, the repertoire was profiled, and TCRdb retains in-frame clones only, with some absent. The sample yields almost 30,000 clones, 55% to 80% seen once. Sequencing was carried out using peripheral blood. Source of these receptors: a human donor in a cohort sampled during active COVID-19. Each CDR3 is given with its conserved first and last residue. A D gene is named only where the DNA matches it firmly. Rows give clone size only sometimes, using once, few, many, or a class for an expanded clone.

clone_size	j_call	v_call	d_call	cdr3_length	cdr3_aa	cdr3_nt
.	TRBJ1-3	TRBV3-1/TRBV3-2	.	15	CASSPRGGSGNTIYF	TGTGCCAGCAGCCCCCGGGGGGGCTCTGGAAACACCATATATTTT
once	TRBJ2-7	TRBV27	TRBD1	16	CASSSDRDRGRYEQYF	TGTGCCAGCAGTTCCGATCGGGACAGGGGGCGCTACGAGCAGTACTTC
.	TRBJ2-1	TRBV2	.	14	CASSGRTVQGEQFF	TGTGCCAGCAGTGGGCGGACGGTTCAGGGTGAGCAGTTCTTC
.	TRBJ1-5	TRBV9	TRBD1	15	CASSVGQASGEPQHF	TGTGCCAGCAGCGTCGGACAGGCCTCCGGGGAGCCCCAGCATTTT
.	TRBJ2-7	TRBV2	.	12	CALGGSTYEQYF	TGTGCCTTAGGCGGTTCAACCTACGAGCAGTACTTC
.	TRBJ2-2	TRBV7-7	.	13	CAALGEPPGELFF	TGTGCCGCCCTTGGGGAGCCGCCCGGGGAGCTGTTTTTT
.	TRBJ2-7	TRBV9	TRBD2	15	CASSPGLAEPYEQYF	TGTGCCAGCAGCCCTGGACTAGCGGAACCCTACGAGCAGTACTTC
.	TRBJ2-1	TRBV5-5	TRBD2	16	CASSSPTSGRYNEQFF	TGTGCCAGCAGCTCCCCGACTAGCGGGAGGTACAATGAGCAGTTCTTC
few	TRBJ1-2	TRBV7-9	.	15	CASSQDVGGRYGYTF	TGTGCCAGCAGCCAAGACGTGGGGGGGCGGTATGGCTACACCTTC
.	TRBJ1-1	TRBV7-9	.	12	CASSLRGSEAFF	TGTGCCAGCAGCTTAAGGGGTAGTGAAGCTTTCTTT
.	TRBJ2-6	TRBV10-1	.	16	CANSNNGISGANVLTF	TGCGCCAACTCTAATAACGGGATTTCTGGGGCCAACGTCCTGACTTTC
.	TRBJ2-1	TRBV7-3	TRBD2	14	CASSLTSRGGVQFF	TGTGCCAGCAGCTTAACGTCTCGCGGGGGTGTACAGTTCTTC
.	TRBJ2-7	TRBV28	TRBD2	15	CASRITSGRNYEQYF	TGTGCCAGCAGAATAACTAGCGGGAGGAACTACGAGCAGTACTTC
.	TRBJ1-2	TRBV3-1/TRBV3-2	TRBD1	14	CASSRTGGARGYTF	TGTGCCAGCAGCCGGACAGGGGGGGCGAGGGGCTACACCTTC
.	TRBJ1-2	TRBV6-5	TRBD1	14	CASRPQGDYYGYTF	TGTGCCAGCAGACCTCAGGGGGACTACTATGGCTACACCTTC
.	TRBJ1-2	TRBV7-2	TRBD1	15	CASSLVTGGSYGYTF	TGTGCCAGCAGCTTAGTGACAGGGGGCTCCTATGGCTACACCTTC
.	TRBJ1-2	TRBV4-3	.	15	CASSQGTEINYGYTF	TGCGCCAGCAGCCAAGGGACAGAAATCAACTATGGCTACACCTTC
few	TRBJ2-1	TRBV3-1/TRBV3-2	TRBD1	16	CASSQRGGQSYNEQFF	TGTGCCAGCAGCCAAAGAGGGGGACAGTCCTACAATGAGCAGTTCTTC
.	TRBJ2-1	TRBV5-1	TRBD1	17	CASSLVRGTGGEDEQFF	TGCGCCAGCAGCTTGGTCCGAGGGACAGGGGGCGAAGATGAGCAGTTCTTC
.	TRBJ1-5	TRBV25-1	.	16	CASSDECREIDQPQHF	TGTGCCAGCAGTGACGAGTGCAGGGAAATAGATCAGCCCCAGCATTTT
.	TRBJ2-3	TRBV7-8	.	16	CASSLSRTASTDTQYF	TGTGCCAGCAGCTTGTCCCGGACAGCTAGCACAGATACGCAGTATTTT
once	TRBJ2-1	TRBV12-3/TRBV12-4	.	13	CASSFYRENEQFF	TGTGCCAGCAGCTTCTACAGGGAAAATGAGCAGTTCTTC
.	TRBJ2-5	TRBV7-3	TRBD2	16	CASSSSGRGSQETQYF	TGTGCCAGCAGCTCCAGCGGGAGGGGATCACAAGAGACCCAGTACTTC
.	TRBJ2-3	TRBV30	.	14	CAWKQGIFTDTQYF	TGTGCCTGGAAACAGGGAATCTTCACGGATACGCAGTATTTT
.	TRBJ1-5	TRBV7-2	TRBD1	15	CASSLEQGDNQPQHF	TGTGCCAGCAGCTTAGAACAGGGGGACAATCAGCCCCAGCATTTT
.	TRBJ2-1	TRBV5-4	TRBD2	17	CASSWARSSGGENEQFF	TGTGCCAGCAGCTGGGCCCGGTCGAGCGGGGGGGAGAATGAGCAGTTCTTC
few	TRBJ2-1	TRBV7-8	.	14	CASSPRFQYNEQFF	TGTGCCAGCAGCCCCCGTTTTCAGTACAATGAGCAGTTCTTC
.	TRBJ1-5	TRBV5-5	.	14	CASSLKGQDQPQHF	TGTGCCAGCAGCTTGAAGGGGCAGGATCAGCCCCAGCATTTT
.	TRBJ2-5	TRBV7-2	.	12	CASSATGETQYF	TGTGCCAGCAGCGCAACGGGGGAGACCCAGTACTTC
many	TRBJ2-3	TRBV7-2	TRBD2	16	CASSLVGGGATDTQYF	TGTGCCAGCAGCTTAGTCGGCGGGGGGGCTACAGATACGCAGTATTTT
few	TRBJ2-7	TRBV6-6	TRBD1	13	CASRRQGSNEQYF	TGTGCCAGCAGAAGACAGGGTTCCAACGAGCAGTACTTC
.	TRBJ2-2	TRBV6-5	.	13	CASKGQDAGELFF	TGTGCCAGCAAGGGGCAGGACGCCGGGGAGCTGTTTTTT
.	TRBJ2-2	TRBV11-2	.	15	CASSYEVAATGELFF	TGTGCCAGCAGTTACGAGGTGGCGGCCACCGGGGAGCTGTTTTTT
.	TRBJ2-3	TRBV7-3	.	13	CASSFTGPDTQYF	TGTGCCAGCAGCTTTACAGGTCCAGATACGCAGTATTTT
few	TRBJ1-2	TRBV19	TRBD1	15	CASSIFFGQADGYTF	TGTGCCAGTAGTATTTTTTTTGGACAGGCAGATGGCTACACCTTC
few	TRBJ2-2	TRBV7-3	TRBD2	17	CASSLGLAGWSTGELFF	TGTGCCAGCAGCTTAGGACTAGCGGGGTGGAGCACCGGGGAGCTGTTTTTT
.	TRBJ2-1	TRBV11-2	TRBD1	15	CASSMNRGPYNEQFF	TGTGCCAGCAGCATGAACAGGGGGCCCTACAATGAGCAGTTCTTC
.	TRBJ1-5	TRBV30	TRBD1	16	CAWSPQTGARNQPQHF	TGTGCCTGGAGTCCCCAGACAGGGGCCCGCAATCAGCCCCAGCATTTT
.	TRBJ2-2	TRBV4-3	TRBD2	16	CASSLLAGGRGGELFF	TGCGCCAGCAGCCTTCTAGCGGGGGGCCGTGGCGGGGAGCTGTTTTTT
.	TRBJ1-1	TRBV9	TRBD1	16	CASSVGGTGWGTEAFF	TGTGCCAGCAGCGTAGGAGGGACAGGGTGGGGGACTGAAGCTTTCTTT
once	TRBJ2-5	TRBV7-7	.	15	CASSLAPNGRETQYF	TGTGCCAGCAGCTTAGCTCCCAATGGTCGGGAGACCCAGTACTTC
.	TRBJ1-2	TRBV7-2	TRBD1	16	CASSLFHDDRGHGYTF	TGTGCCAGCAGCTTATTTCACGACGACAGGGGTCATGGCTACACCTTC
.	TRBJ2-2	TRBV7-2	.	15	CASSLGVADTGELFF	TGTGCCAGCAGCTTAGGGGTCGCGGACACCGGGGAGCTGTTTTTT
.	TRBJ1-2	TRBV29-1	.	11	CSVYGEFGYTF	TGCAGCGTTTATGGGGAGTTCGGCTACACCTTC
.	TRBJ1-2	TRBV6-1	.	13	CASSERDSYGYTF	TGTGCCAGCAGTGAACGAGATAGCTATGGCTACACCTTC
.	TRBJ1-2	TRBV2	TRBD1	16	CASSELGGAGNYGYTF	TGTGCCAGCAGTGAACTAGGGGGCGCTGGCAACTATGGCTACACCTTC
.	TRBJ1-2	TRBV7-9	.	19	CASSSQHPELGRTSYGYTF	TGTGCCAGCAGCTCCCAACACCCTGAGCTGGGGCGCACATCCTATGGCTACACCTTC
.	TRBJ2-5	TRBV7-2	TRBD2	15	CASSETSGPWQTQYF	TGTGCCAGCAGCGAGACTAGCGGCCCGTGGCAGACCCAGTACTTC
once	TRBJ1-1	TRBV4-2	TRBD1	15	CASSPQDRGNTEAFF	TGTGCCAGCAGCCCCCAGGACAGGGGTAACACTGAAGCTTTCTTT
.	TRBJ2-5	TRBV7-3	TRBD2	17	CASSLGDSGGAEETQYF	TGTGCCAGCAGCTTAGGGGATAGCGGGGGGGCCGAAGAGACCCAGTACTTC
.	TRBJ2-5	TRBV7-9	.	16	CASSLALTSGEETQYF	TGTGCCAGCAGCTTAGCGCTAACCAGCGGAGAAGAGACCCAGTACTTC
once	TRBJ2-1	TRBV7-3	.	17	CASSLGGVAAEGNEQFF	TGTGCCAGCAGCTTAGGCGGGGTAGCGGCCGAGGGGAATGAGCAGTTCTTC
.	TRBJ2-1	TRBV7-3	.	17	CASSLMAPSASYNEQFF	TGTGCCAGCAGCTTAATGGCCCCTAGCGCCTCCTACAATGAGCAGTTCTTC
.	TRBJ2-7	TRBV27	TRBD2	16	CASSARGGIGTYEQYF	TGTGCCAGCAGTGCCCGGGGGGGGATCGGTACTTACGAGCAGTACTTC
.	TRBJ2-7	TRBV2	TRBD1	15	CASSEIGQGAYEQYF	TGTGCCAGCAGTGAGATTGGACAGGGGGCTTACGAGCAGTACTTC